In its sample, the clone carrying this T cell receptor beta chain was seen many times. Its antigen is unidentified. The record originates from a study of T cells after yellow fever vaccination. As for the study in general: Preparing low-cell-number fractions relied on SMART-Seq v4 Ultra Low Input.

Whole-study results and caveats: In post-booster samples, most primary-vaccination clones reappeared (about 95% CD4, 70% to 90% CD8).

UMIs and a universal primer site were added when TCR cDNA was made by 5'RACE template switching. Using its own MiXCR run on the 5' RACE reads, TCRdb lists one record per CDR3 protein. The sample lists nearly 70,000 distinct CDR3 sequences, approximately 7% occurring once. The sequence derives from a man aged 18 to 29 who received the YFV17D yellow fever vaccine. The specimen comprised CD8+ T cells sorted from PBMCs, sampled around 45 days after the first yellow fever vaccination.

CDR3 coding DNA: TGTGCCAGCAGCCAAGCTAGCGGGGAGACAGATACGCAGTATTTT. The encoded protein is CASSQASGETDTQYF. V is TRBV4-2 and J is TRBJ2-3; 9 bases align to TRBD2. V lost 1 base and J lost 3; bases outside the gene matches: 2. From germline, CDR1 is LGHNA and CDR2 YNFKEQ. This CDR3 has 15 amino acids.